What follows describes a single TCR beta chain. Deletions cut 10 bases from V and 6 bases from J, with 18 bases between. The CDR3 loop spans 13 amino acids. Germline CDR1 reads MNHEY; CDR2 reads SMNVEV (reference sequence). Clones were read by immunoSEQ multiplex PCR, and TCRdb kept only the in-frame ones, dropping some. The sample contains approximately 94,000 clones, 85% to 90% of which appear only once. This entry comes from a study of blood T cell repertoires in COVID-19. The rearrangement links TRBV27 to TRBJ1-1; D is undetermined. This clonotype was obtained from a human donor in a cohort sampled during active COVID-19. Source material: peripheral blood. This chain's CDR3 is CATLNPPGAEAFF. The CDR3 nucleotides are TGTGCCACATTAAACCCCCCGGGTGCTGAAGCTTTCTTT.